These T cell receptor beta chains were read from a single sample in a study of CD8+CD57+ T cells in acquired aplastic anemia. TCRdb used MiXCR to reprocess the reads, holding one entry per CDR3 protein. The table includes hundreds of thousands of distinct CDR3 sequences, just under 70% detected once. Sequencing was carried out using sorted CD4+, CD8+, or CD8+CD57+ T cells (not recorded which) from PBMCs. These receptors all stem from a human donor in good health, serving as a control. Both conserved end residues are part of each CDR3.

TRBJ2-6 | TRBV20-1 | CSAERGGISGANVLTF
TRBJ1-4 | TRBV19 | CASSVGQPEKLFF
TRBJ1-5 | TRBV7-2 | CASSLSGTSQETHF
TRBJ2-7 | TRBV7-2 | CASSWSGTGAYEQYF
TRBJ1-6 | TRBV11-2 | CASSLWEGGYEQHF
TRBJ1-5 | TRBV30 | CACQGTSNQPQHF
TRBJ1-3 | TRBV5-8 | CASSLTFGAAGNTIYF
TRBJ1-2 | TRBV14 | CASSLGSGDERYTF
TRBJ1-6 | TRBV6-5 | CARAWDTYNSPLHF
TRBJ2-4 | TRBV6-6 | CASSYSRARERNIQYF
TRBJ1-6 | TRBV20-1 | CSARGDSPLHF
TRBJ2-3 | TRBV7-3 | CSNRRVFTDTQYF
TRBJ2-2 | TRBV7-9 | CASSAQGTGNTGELFF
TRBJ2-7 | TRBV10-1 | CASVTVEQYF
TRBJ2-1 | TRBV9 | CASSATGGINTIFF
TRBJ1-5 | TRBV24-1 | CATSVQPQHF
TRBJ1-2 | TRBV20-1 | CSVSPLDGYTF
TRBJ1-1 | TRBV7-2 | CAISEADRNYGYTFF
TRBJ1-1 | TRBV7-3 | CASSFSENTEAFF
TRBJ2-5 | TRBV5-1 | CASSSNTNTETQFF
TRBJ2-1 | TRBV5-1 | CASSAGQGEGNEQFF
TRBJ2-7 | TRBV5-1 | CASSPARGIGEQYF
TRBJ1-2 | TRBV24-1 | CATSEGTINYGYTF
TRBJ1-6 | TRBV7-9 | CASSRARGHNCPLHF
TRBJ1-1 | TRBV12-5 | CASGLELGGALGTGAFF
TRBJ2-6 | TRBV7-2 | CASSYSSSSGANVLTF
TRBJ1-2 | TRBV10-2 | CASGEPQGPNYGYTF
TRBJ2-7 | TRBV11-2 | CASSLVSGTGTYEQYF
TRBJ2-7 | TRBV30 | CAWSGSDWAREQYF
TRBJ2-1 | TRBV5-1 | CASSFQGLAPDEQFF
TRBJ1-2 | TRBV20-1 | CSARGGDTQSDYGYTF
TRBJ1-1 | TRBV7-2 | CARRSLTGVTEAFF
TRBJ1-6 | TRBV7-9 | CASSFRQSSYNSPLHF
TRBJ1-6 | TRBV7-2 | CASSFDGAAHLLF
TRBJ2-7 | TRBV7-8 | CASSLEQTSYNEQF
TRBJ2-3 | TRBV20-1 | CSDERGDTDTQYF
TRBJ2-5 | TRBV20-1 | CSAPSGGKETQYF